This TCR beta chain was identified in a study of T cell responses to AZD1222 COVID-19 vaccine. Concerning this clone: Compared with germline, one end of the junction differs, possibly owing to a read error.

The CDR3 sequence is 15 residues long. Germline V CDR1 and CDR2: MNHNS, SASEGT. Sequenced by immunoSEQ multiplex PCR; TCRdb stores in-frame clones only, minus some. The sample shows approximately 43,000 clones, approximately 90% of them seen only once. The analysis combined second doses at about 4 or about 12 weeks. The receptor was derived from an adult who received the AZD1222 COVID-19 vaccine. The sequencing here drew on peripheral blood, taken 28 days after the second AZD1222 dose. The rearrangement links TRBV6-1 to TRBJ2-2; D gene ambiguous. CDR3 in amino acids: CASTEWTSHTGELFF. DNA for the CDR3: TGTGCCAGCACTGAATGGACGTCCCACACCGGGGAGCTGTTTTTT.